Each of the 7 T cell receptor beta chains below was sequenced from the same sample in a study of blood T cell repertoires in COVID-19. Some clones are missing from TCRdb's copy, which holds only in-frame ones; the method was immunoSEQ multiplex PCR. The sample yields around 60,000 clones, about 83% seen once. The sequenced material came from peripheral blood. These TCRs come from an elderly woman with acute or convalescent COVID-19.

The V gene is TRBV19, the J gene TRBJ1-3; TRBD1 matches 7 bases. Unmatched junction bases numbered 12, after V lost 5 bases and J lost 2 bases. CDR1 is LNHDA and CDR2 is SQIVND in the germline V gene (reference sequence). The CDR3 totals 17 residues. The CDR3 DNA follows: TGTGCCAGTAGTCGAAGACAGGGTACCGGCCCTGGAAACACCATATATTTT. Protein: CASSRRQGTGPGNTIYF.

This chain joins TRBV7-9 and TRBJ1-2; 8 nucleotides agree with TRBD1. V was clipped by 3 bases and J by 7 bases; unmatched bases: 7. The length of the CDR3 is 14 residues. Germline V CDR1 and CDR2: SEHNR, FQNEAQ (reference sequence). CDR3 nucleotides: TGTGCCAGCAGCTTGGGACAGGCCGTCTTTGGCTACACCTTC. Its translation is CASSLGQAVFGYTF. Using reference TRBV7-9 and TRBJ1-2 for the parts outside the CDR3, the full variable domain is DTGVSQNPRHKITKRGQNVTFRCDPISEHNRLYWYRQTLGQGPEFLTYFQNEAQLEKSRLLSDRFSAERPKGSFSTLEIQRTEQGDSAMYLCASSLGQAVFGYTFGSGTRLTVV.

This CDR3 reads CASSPPIQRDFTGELFF. CDR3 coding DNA: TGTGCCAGCTCACCACCGATCCAGCGGGACTTCACCGGGGAGCTGTTTTTT. The genes are TRBV18 and TRBJ2-2; 7 positions agree with TRBD2. This CDR3 is built from 17 residues. J was trimmed by 4 bases and V by 0 bases; bases with no gene match: 8. CDR1 and CDR2 from the germline V gene are KGHSH and LQKENI. Combining the CDR3 with reference TRBV18 and TRBJ2-2 gives the whole variable domain NAGVMQNPRHLVRRRGQEARLRCSPMKGHSHVYWYRQLPEEGLKFMVYLQKENIIDESGMPKERFSAEFPKEGPSILRIQQVVRGDSAAYFCASSPPIQRDFTGELFFGEGSRLTVL.

The chain has TRBV5-1 and TRBJ1-4; the D is unclear. Germline loops: CDR1 SGHRS, CDR2 YFSETQ. CDR3 size: 16 residues. The V and J ends lost 4 bases and 7 bases respectively, with 20 bases between them. DNA of the CDR3: TGCGCCAGCAGCCAACGACCAGTGTCTGCGGCTGAAAAACTGTTTTTT. Encoded protein: CASSQRPVSAAEKLFF.

The J gene is TRBJ1-5, the V gene TRBV27; 7 bases line up with TRBD1. V trimming: 5 bases; J trimming: 6 bases; junction bases outside the gene matches: 13. The CDR3 loop spans 16 amino acids. CDR1 and CDR2 (germline): MNHEY, SMNVEV (reference sequence). The CDR3 DNA reads as TGTGCCAGCAGTCCGATGGGACAGCCCTTAGGTCAGCCCCAGCATTTT. This gives the protein CASSPMGQPLGQPQHF.

The V gene is TRBV24-1, the J gene TRBJ2-1; tentative D call: TRBD2 (5 bases). Deletions cut 3 bases from V and 8 bases from J, with 7 bases between. Germline CDR1 reads KGHDR; CDR2 reads SFDVKD. This CDR3 contains 12 residues. The CDR3 nucleotides are TGTGCCACCAGTGATCTTAGCGATGAGCAGTTCTTC. This gives the protein CATSDLSDEQFF.

V usage is TRBV2 and J usage is TRBJ2-3; a weak D match, TRBD2 (6 bases). The germline V gene encodes CDR1 SNHLY and CDR2 FYNNEI. The length of the CDR3 is 13 residues. Trimming took 7 bases from V and 10 from J, leaving 18 bases between them. The CDR3, as DNA: TGTGCCAGCATCCCACGGGGGTTACCGGCGCAGTATTTT. It specifies CASIPRGLPAQYF.